A single sample gave rise to the 22 T cell receptor beta chains below, sequenced in a study of T cell responses to AZD1222 COVID-19 vaccine. Here immunoSEQ multiplex PCR was the method, and the copy in TCRdb shows in-frame clones only, minus some. The sample consists of over 100,000 clones, approximately 89% of them appearing once. The sequenced sample was peripheral blood, obtained on day 0 of AZD1222 vaccination. The receptors shown here come from an adult in good health.

The chain links TRBV4-1 to TRBJ1-1; D unresolved. Germline CDR1 and CDR2: MGHRA and YSYEKL. This CDR3 has 16 residues. With 0 bases removed from V and 3 bases from J, the gap between germline ends came to 14 bases. The CDR3 spells CASSQDHIFTDTEAFF. The DNA of the CDR3 is TGCGCCAGCAGCCAAGACCACATTTTTACGGACACTGAAGCTTTCTTT.

The gene calls are TRBV4-1 and TRBJ2-3; D is perhaps TRBD2 (7 bases). Germline V gives CDR1 MGHRA, CDR2 YSYEKL. Between the trimmed V and J ends, which lost 1 base and 6 bases, there was a span of 23 bases. This CDR3 is 18 amino acids long. CDR3 loop: CASSQVQALVGGLDTQYF. Here the CDR3 DNA reads TGCGCCAGCAGCCAAGTCCAGGCACTAGTGGGGGGGCTGGATACGCAGTATTTT.

The rearrangement uses TRBV5-1 and TRBJ2-7; perhaps TRBD1 as D (5 bases). V was shortened by 5 bases and J by 0 bases, with 12 bases between the two germline ends. Looked up from germline, CDR1 is SGHRS and CDR2 is YFSETQ. The CDR3 runs 14 residues. This CDR3 reads CASSVGPSSYEQYF. The CDR3 nucleotides read TGCGCCAGCAGTGTGGGGCCCAGCTCCTACGAGCAGTACTTC.

V gene TRBV6-5 combines with J gene TRBJ2-7, with 7 positions matching TRBD1. Germline CDR1 is MNHEY and CDR2 is SVGAGI. With V trimmed by 2 bases and J by 5 bases, 3 bases remained unmatched. The length of the CDR3 is 13 residues. Here the CDR3 reads CASSYRGTDEQYF. The CDR3 DNA reads TGTGCCAGCAGTTACCGTGGGACAGACGAGCAGTACTTC.

This chain uses TRBV6-4 with TRBJ2-3, with 11 bases aligning to TRBD2. This CDR3 region has 16 residues. J gave up 1 base and V 6 bases, and 6 bases lay outside the gene matches. Germline V gene lookup returns CDR1 MRHNA and CDR2 SNTAGT. The CDR3 sequence: CASSEGTSGGTDTQYF. The CDR3 nucleotides read TGTGCCAGCAGCGAAGGGACTAGCGGAGGCACAGATACGCAGTATTTT.

The V gene is TRBV14, the J gene TRBJ1-3; D gene ambiguous. Trimming removed 3 bases from V and 4 bases from J, with 10 bases in between. The CDR3 consists of 14 residues. Germline CDR1 SGHDN, CDR2 FVKESK. Written as DNA, the CDR3 is TGTGCCAGCAGCCAGCAACCGGCGGGAAACACCATATATTTT. Its protein is CASSQQPAGNTIYF.

This chain links TRBV15 with TRBJ1-2, with 9 nucleotides matching TRBD1. Trimming took 4 bases from V and 4 from J; bases not matched to a gene: 4. The CDR3 length is 14 residues. The germline V gene has CDR1 LNHNV and CDR2 YYDKDF (reference sequence). The chain's CDR3 is CATSKDRGIYGYTF. CDR3 DNA: TGTGCCACCAGCAAGGACAGGGGCATCTATGGCTACACCTTC. Full variable domain (missing parts from reference TRBV15 and TRBJ1-2): DAMVIQNPRYQVTQFGKPVTLSCSQTLNHNVMYWYQQKSSQAPKLLFHYYDKDFNNEADTPDNFQSRRPNTSFCFLDIRSPGLGDTAMYLCATSKDRGIYGYTFGSGTRLTVV.

The rearrangement joins TRBV20-1 to TRBJ2-5; 9 positions agree with TRBD2. Trimming cost V 3 bases and J 5 bases; bases outside gene matches: 10. In germline, CDR1 is DFQATT, CDR2 SNEGSKA (reference sequence). The CDR3 sequence is 15 residues long. This CDR3 reads CSASPSGDGYETQYF. The CDR3 DNA follows: TGCAGTGCTAGTCCTAGCGGGGACGGGTATGAGACCCAGTACTTC.

Turning to this clone: This same CDR3 is encoded by further DNA sequences in the sample. The V gene is TRBV6-1, the J gene TRBJ2-7, with D perhaps TRBD1 or TRBD2 (6 bases each). This CDR3 has 15 amino acids. V was pared by 1 base and J by 2 bases, with 12 bases between. Germline V gene data show CDR1 as MNHNS and CDR2 as SASEGT. In DNA form, the CDR3 reads TGTGCCAGCAGTGAAGATTGGAGGGGGACCTACGAGCAGTACTTC. Its translation is CASSEDWRGTYEQYF.

V usage is TRBV5-5 and J usage is TRBJ2-1; D may be TRBD1 (6 bases). Deletions cut 0 bases from V and 5 bases from J, with 21 bases between. The CDR3 has 18 residues. From germline, CDR1 is SGHKS and CDR2 YYEKEE (reference sequence). The CDR3 region has the DNA TGTGCCAGCAGCTTGGCCGGGGTGGGGGCGCCGGAGGACAATGAGCAGTTCTTC. Translated, it gives CASSLAGVGAPEDNEQFF.

The chain couples TRBV14 to TRBJ1-6; 7 bases are a match to TRBD1. The length of the CDR3 is 16 residues. Germline V gene lookup returns CDR1 SGHDN and CDR2 FVKESK. The V segment lost 1 base and the J segment 4 bases; nucleotides outside the gene matches: 4. The CDR3 sequence is CASSQVGQIYNSPLHF. The CDR3 region has the DNA TGTGCCAGCAGCCAAGTGGGACAGATTTATAATTCACCCCTCCACTTT.

The V and J genes are TRBV9 and TRBJ2-1, with D possibly matching TRBD1 (6 bases). The CDR3 covers 17 residues. Trimming removed 0 bases at V and 0 bases at J, with 13 bases between. Germline CDR1 and CDR2: SGDLS and YYNGEE. CDR3 residues: CASSVVGQPSSYNEQFF. Written as DNA, the CDR3 is TGTGCCAGCAGCGTAGTTGGACAGCCGAGCTCCTACAATGAGCAGTTCTTC.

The chain joins TRBV5-6 to TRBJ1-4; D might be TRBD1 (5 bases). There are 17 residues in the CDR3. Trimming cost V 1 base and J 5 bases, with 18 bases left between them. CDR1 SGHDT and CDR2 YYEEEE come from the germline V gene. CDR3 in DNA: TGTGCCAGCAGCTTGTATCTGGCGTGGGACCGAAATGAAAAACTGTTTTTT. Translated, it gives CASSLYLAWDRNEKLFF.

The chain carries TRBV14 and TRBJ1-2; D unresolved. Per germline, CDR1 SGHDN and CDR2 FVKESK. V dropped 0 bases and J dropped 6 bases, with 5 bases sitting between them. This CDR3 region has 12 residues. CDR3 residues: CASSQDRNGYTF. CDR3 nucleotide sequence: TGTGCCAGCAGCCAAGACAGGAATGGCTACACCTTC.

This chain uses TRBV19 with TRBJ1-1, with 7 positions matching TRBD1. The V segment lost 1 base and the J segment 7 bases; nucleotides outside the gene matches: 12. The V gene's germline CDR1 is LNHDA and CDR2 SQIVND (reference sequence). This CDR3 comprises 16 residues. The CDR3 here is CASSIGGVRTGNEAFF. DNA for the CDR3: TGTGCCAGTAGTATAGGGGGTGTAAGGACAGGAAATGAAGCTTTCTTT.

This clone was observed a single time. The chain is built from TRBV6-5 and TRBJ1-3; D ambiguous. Germline assignment: CDR1 MNHEY and CDR2 SVGAGI. V was trimmed by 4 bases and J by 7 bases, leaving 20 bases between them. The CDR3 is 16 amino acids. The CDR3 coding sequence is TGTGCCAGCAGTTCACTCTGGGCGGAATTGAGGAACACCATATATTTT. It encodes CASSSLWAELRNTIYF.

J is TRBJ2-7 and V is TRBV3-1 (or the pseudogene TRBV3-2); the match to TRBD2 covers 8 bases. The CDR3 loop spans 15 amino acids. In germline, CDR1 is LGHDT, CDR2 YNNKEL (reference sequence). V shed 0 bases, J shed 4 bases, and the junction held 5 bases outside the gene matches. The CDR3 nucleotides read TGTGCCAGCAGCCAAGATCAACGGGGGGGATACGAGCAGTACTTC. Translated: CASSQDQRGGYEQYF.

The CDR3 protein is CASSLFLPGGGMNTEAFF. CDR3 bases: TGTGCCAGCAGCTTATTCCTCCCGGGTGGGGGGATGAACACTGAAGCTTTCTTT. The chain couples TRBV7-2 to TRBJ1-1, with D possibly matching TRBD1 (5 bases). Trimming removed 2 bases at V and 0 bases at J, with 19 bases between. CDR3 size: 18 residues. Germline loops: CDR1 SGHTA, CDR2 FQGNSA.

This sequence joins TRBV10-1 and TRBJ2-2, with TRBD2 matching 13 bases. The CDR3 runs 16 residues. Germline CDR1 is WNHNN and CDR2 is SYGVQD (reference sequence). J was trimmed by 7 bases and V by 5 bases; bases with no gene match: 7. Here the CDR3 reads CASSTGLAGSNGELFF. The CDR3 DNA is TGCGCCAGCAGTACGGGACTAGCGGGATCGAACGGGGAGCTGTTTTTT.

The rearrangement joins TRBV2 to TRBJ2-7, with TRBD1 matching over 11 bases. This CDR3 comprises 15 residues. Germline CDR1 and CDR2: SNHLY and FYNNEI. V lost 2 bases to trimming and J lost 2 bases; unmatched junction nucleotides: 2. This CDR3 reads CASSESGQGAYEQYF. In DNA, the CDR3 is TGTGCCAGCAGTGAATCGGGACAGGGGGCCTACGAGCAGTACTTC.

This chain joins TRBV19 and TRBJ2-7; 7 bases agree with TRBD1. V shed 4 bases, J shed 3 bases, and the junction held 6 bases outside the gene matches. The CDR3 covers 14 residues. Germline V gives CDR1 LNHDA, CDR2 SQIVND (reference sequence). CDR3 region: CASSNETGCYEQYF. The CDR3 region has the DNA TGTGCCAGTAGTAATGAGACAGGGTGCTACGAGCAGTACTTC.

Regarding this clone: No conserved phenylalanine or tryptophan is present at the end of the CDR3, so a read error is the likely explanation. The chain joins TRBV2 to TRBJ1-6; TRBD1 is a possible D gene (5 bases). CDR1 is SNHLY and CDR2 is FYNNEI in the germline V gene. The CDR3 is 16 amino acids. V was clipped by 8 bases and J by 7 bases, with 21 bases between them. CDR3 in DNA: TGTGCCAGCGGGAGGGGCATTTTCGGAGGCAATTCACCCCTCCACCTT. This codes for CASGRGIFGGNSPLHL.